Described below is a single TCR beta chain sequence and its context. The antigen is undetermined. This record comes from a study of Ad26.COV2.S vaccination and SARS-CoV-2 variants. Findings of the study overall: Non-spike TCR breadth showed similarity between vaccine and placebo recipients. Reported post-vaccination CD8+ and CD4+ T cell responses to spike showed substantial breadth. Vaccine recipients had higher spike-specific TCR breadth than placebo recipients. It is possible that the TCR breadth and depth analyses underestimated the total T cell responses.

Generated by immunoSEQ multiplex PCR, the TCRdb table keeps only in-frame clones and is missing some. The table records approximately 400,000 clones, about 90% of them present only once. This CDR3 contains 13 residues. Germline values: CDR1 SGHVS, CDR2 FNYEAQ. Trimming shortened V by 1 base and J by 5 bases, and 8 bases separated the two germline ends. The chain combines TRBV7-6 with TRBJ2-5, with a weak D call TRBD1 (5 bases). The source is a human donor who had recovered from COVID-19. The specimen comprised peripheral blood, sampled after recovery from COVID-19. CDR3 sequence (DNA): TGTGCCAGCAGCTTAGTGGGGCAGGAGACCCAGTACTTC. Its protein is CASSLVGQETQYF.